These 28 T cell receptor beta chains were sequenced from one sample in a study of cytomegalovirus exposure and HLA in healthy donors. The PCR used 60 Vbeta and 13 Jbeta primers. The table came from immunoSEQ multiplex PCR; TCRdb's copy has only in-frame clones and leaves some out. The sample records about 150,000 clones, under 90% being singletons. Sequencing was carried out using PBMCs. The receptor set was obtained from a boy between 2 and 15 years old in good health and CMV-seronegative.

The V and J genes are TRBV13 and TRBJ1-2; 8 bases line up with TRBD1. CDR3 length: 14 amino acids. V lost 5 bases, J lost 3 bases, and 5 bases stayed unmatched. Germline V gene sequence: CDR1 PRHDT, CDR2 FYEKMQ (reference sequence). CDR3 sequence reads: CASSPQGAYYGYTF. The CDR3 region has the DNA TGTGCCAGCAGCCCCCAGGGGGCTTACTATGGCTACACCTTC.

This rearrangement joins TRBV19 to TRBJ1-2, with a possible D match to TRBD1 (6 bases). The CDR3 runs 15 residues. Germline assignment: CDR1 LNHDA and CDR2 SQIVND (reference sequence). V dropped 4 bases and J dropped 4 bases, with 16 bases sitting between them. The CDR3 DNA reads as TGTGCCAGTAGTAGACCGGGACAACTTCTCTATGGCTACACCTTC. Translated, it gives CASSRPGQLLYGYTF.

The genes are TRBV28 and TRBJ2-7; D is unresolved. The germline V gene encodes CDR1 MDHEN and CDR2 SYDVKM. CDR3 length equals 14 residues. V lost 5 bases, J lost 4 bases, and 15 bases lay in between. The CDR3 DNA reads as TGTGCCAGCAGTGAGAGGTTTGTTGGGTACGAGCAGTACTTC. Its protein is CASSERFVGYEQYF.

The gene calls are TRBV6-6 and TRBJ1-2; D perhaps matches TRBD1 (6 bases). Germline V lookup: CDR1 MNHNY, CDR2 SVGAGI (reference sequence). Between the trimmed V and J ends, which lost 2 bases and 8 bases, there was a span of 12 bases. This CDR3 is 13 amino acids long. The CDR3 nucleotides are TGTGCCAGCAGTTACCGCCAGGGGTGGGGCTACACCTTC. It yields the protein CASSYRQGWGYTF.

The chain has TRBV10-3 and TRBJ2-5; 9 bases line up with TRBD1. The J call may be wrong; the DNA end is better matched by TRBJ2-7. Germline V gene lookup returns CDR1 ENHRY and CDR2 SYGVKD. CDR3 length: 12 residues. CDR3 nucleotides: TGTGCCATCACCTCGACAGGGGGCGAGCAGTACTTC. This sequence encodes CAITSTGGEQYF.

This rearrangement joins TRBV11-2 to TRBJ1-2; the match to TRBD1 covers 8 bases. CDR1 and CDR2 (germline): SGHAT, FQNNGV. The CDR3 extends over 14 amino acids. Unmatched junction bases numbered 13, after V lost 8 bases and J lost 8 bases. This chain's CDR3 is CASLPTTGADGYTF. In nucleotides, the CDR3 is TGTGCCAGCTTACCGACGACAGGGGCTGACGGCTACACCTTC.

The rearrangement links TRBV29-1 to TRBJ2-3, with 8 bases that match TRBD2. The CDR3 runs 14 residues. The V gene end was trimmed by 5 bases and the J gene end by 1 base; junction bases not matched to a gene: 5. Germline CDR1 SQVTM, CDR2 ANQGSEA. The CDR3 region is CSVSGLAGTDTQYF. The CDR3 DNA reads as TGCAGCGTTTCCGGACTAGCCGGCACAGATACGCAGTATTTT.

This chain joins TRBV6-5 and TRBJ1-3; D gene ambiguous. There are 15 residues in the CDR3. Per germline, CDR1 MNHEY and CDR2 SVGAGI. V lost 4 bases and J 0 bases, leaving 10 bases between the germline ends. CDR3 nucleotides: TGTGCCAGCAGTTCCCGCCCAGACTCTGGAAACACCATATATTTT. It specifies CASSSRPDSGNTIYF.

The genes are TRBV5-1 and TRBJ2-5; 8 nucleotides align to TRBD2. Trimming cost V 4 bases and J 6 bases; bases outside gene matches: 20. In germline, CDR1 is SGHRS, CDR2 YFSETQ. The CDR3 extends over 18 amino acids. CDR3 nucleotide sequence: TGCGCCAGCAGCCAGGACCTACTAGCGGCCGATCGTAGGAAGACCCAGTACTTC. It codes for CASSQDLLAADRRKTQYF.

J is TRBJ1-2 and V is TRBV29-1, with a possible D match to TRBD1 (5 bases). V was pared by 4 bases and J by 3 bases, with 12 bases between. Germline V gene sequence: CDR1 SQVTM, CDR2 ANQGSEA. The CDR3 length is 13 residues. This chain's CDR3 is CSVGGHTDYGYTF. The DNA of the CDR3 is TGCAGCGTTGGTGGACACACGGACTATGGCTACACCTTC.

V is TRBV2 and J is TRBJ1-1; D call uncertain. CDR3 length: 12 amino acids. Germline CDR1 reads SNHLY; CDR2 reads FYNNEI. Trimming took off 6 bases at V and 7 bases at J, with 12 bases between the two ends. CDR3 residues: CASRRVLLEAFF. In DNA, the CDR3 is TGTGCCAGCAGGCGGGTCCTTCTTGAAGCTTTCTTT.

The chain is built from TRBV4-1 and TRBJ1-1, with D tentatively TRBD1 (5 bases). This CDR3 spans 15 amino acids. In germline, CDR1 is MGHRA, CDR2 YSYEKL. Trimming took off 0 bases at V and 6 bases at J, with 14 bases between the two ends. This CDR3 reads CASSQDRGSRAEAFF. For the CDR3, the DNA is TGCGCCAGCAGCCAAGATAGGGGTAGCAGGGCTGAAGCTTTCTTT.

The chain links TRBV6-1 to TRBJ2-2, with a possible D match to TRBD1 (5 bases). The CDR3 is 15 residues long. Trimming removed 7 bases at V and 4 bases at J, with 16 bases between. Looked up from germline, CDR1 is MNHNS and CDR2 is SASEGT. Here the CDR3 reads CASKPGQGFTGELFF. The CDR3 DNA sequence: TGTGCCAGCAAACCCGGGCAGGGATTCACCGGGGAGCTGTTTTTT.

The genes are TRBV5-6 and TRBJ2-3; TRBD1 is a possible D gene (5 bases). Trimming pared 4 bases from V and 3 bases from J, leaving 12 bases between. The germline gives CDR1 SGHDT, CDR2 YYEEEE. The CDR3 runs to 14 residues. In DNA form, the CDR3 reads TGTGCCAGCAGCGGGGCAGGGTCGACAGATACGCAGTATTTT. Translating it yields CASSGAGSTDTQYF.

CDR3 sequence: CTSSQDETSGRSSYNEQFF. The CDR3 region has the DNA TGCACCAGCAGCCAAGATGAGACTAGCGGGAGGAGCTCCTACAATGAGCAGTTCTTC. The chain links TRBV1 to TRBJ2-1; TRBD2 is the table's D call and was not checked against the DNA. TRBV1 is deemed a pseudogene. The CDR3 contains 19 residues.

To note about this clone: Other DNA variants within this sample encode the same CDR3. V is TRBV27 and J is TRBJ2-7; 8 bases fit TRBD2. V was clipped by 3 bases and J by 3 bases; unmatched bases: 4. The CDR3 consists of 14 residues. Per the germline V gene, CDR1 is MNHEY and CDR2 is SMNVEV (reference sequence). CDR3 in amino acids: CASSFGGAIYEQYF. The CDR3 coding sequence is TGTGCCAGCAGTTTCGGGGGGGCAATCTACGAGCAGTACTTC.

This chain joins TRBV6-1 and TRBJ2-3, with D possibly TRBD2 on 5 matching bases. The germline V and J ends were trimmed by 2 bases and 2 bases, with 8 bases remaining between them. This CDR3 has 14 amino acids. The germline V gene encodes CDR1 MNHNS and CDR2 SASEGT. In DNA form, the CDR3 reads TGTGCCAGCAGTGAAAGACTATTCACAGATACGCAGTATTTT. Amino acids: CASSERLFTDTQYF.

The chain joins TRBV11-2 to TRBJ1-1, with no clear D. V was shortened by 4 bases and J by 2 bases, with 14 bases between the two germline ends. The germline V gene has CDR1 SGHAT and CDR2 FQNNGV. The CDR3 is 15 amino acids. As DNA, the CDR3 is TGTGCCAGCAGCTCCTCAGGCGAGCTTAACACTGAAGCTTTCTTT. Its protein is CASSSSGELNTEAFF.

The CDR3 region has the DNA TGTGCCCGGCTGTGGGCTGTAGACAATCAGCCCCAGCATTTT. Its translation is CARLWAVDNQPQHF. The chain employs TRBV6-6 and TRBJ1-5; D is ambiguous. The CDR3 extends over 14 amino acids. Deletions cut 11 bases from V and 3 bases from J, with 17 bases between. Germline V gene sequence: CDR1 MNHNY, CDR2 SVGAGI (reference sequence).

This clone showed up just a few times. At one end, the junction sequence differs from germline, possibly due to a read error. The chain employs TRBV7-9 and TRBJ2-1; possibly TRBD1 or TRBD2 for D (6 bases each). Looked up from germline, CDR1 is SEHNR and CDR2 is FQNEAQ (reference sequence). This CDR3 contains 15 residues. The CDR3 region is CSSRGLLSSYNEQFF. The CDR3, as DNA: TGTTCCAGCAGGGGACTCCTGAGCTCCTACAATGAGCAGTTCTTC.

This chain joins TRBV2 and TRBJ2-7, with a weak D call TRBD2 (6 bases). Germline V gene sequence: CDR1 SNHLY, CDR2 FYNNEI. CDR3 length: 12 amino acids. V lost 4 bases and J 5 bases, leaving 9 bases between the germline ends. CDR3 residues: CASSGLGHEQYF. CDR3 DNA: TGTGCCAGCAGTGGACTAGGCCACGAGCAGTACTTC.

The chain is built from TRBV15 and TRBJ2-6; D remains unclear. Trimming shortened V by 3 bases and J by 1 base, and 10 bases separated the two germline ends. The CDR3 has 16 residues. Germline assignment: CDR1 LNHNV and CDR2 YYDKDF (reference sequence). CDR3 sequence: CATSSIRASGANVLTF. The DNA of the CDR3 is TGTGCCACCAGCAGCATCCGAGCTTCTGGGGCCAACGTCCTGACTTTC.

The rearrangement links TRBV25-1 to TRBJ1-2; D gene ambiguous. Germline-derived CDR1 and CDR2 are MGHDK and SYGVNS. The CDR3 runs to 13 residues. Trimming removed 3 bases from V and 4 bases from J, with 9 bases in between. The CDR3 reads CASSDSVFYGYTF. DNA of the CDR3: TGTGCCAGCAGTGATTCCGTTTTCTATGGCTACACCTTC.

The chain combines TRBV6-6 with TRBJ2-7; 9 bases line up with TRBD1. Per germline, CDR1 MNHNY and CDR2 SVGAGI (reference sequence). This CDR3 region has 16 residues. V dropped 6 bases and J dropped 8; count of bases not matched to a gene: 17. The CDR3 sequence is CASRHPPADRGAQQYF. CDR3 bases: TGTGCCAGCAGGCACCCCCCCGCGGACAGGGGTGCACAGCAGTACTTC.

V and J are TRBV6-5 and TRBJ1-2; perhaps TRBD1 as D (5 bases). Trimming removed 5 bases at V and 2 bases at J, with 12 bases between. The CDR3 loop spans 14 amino acids. Per germline, CDR1 MNHEY and CDR2 SVGAGI. The CDR3 loop reads CASSGAMMNYGYTF. The CDR3 region has the DNA TGTGCCAGCAGTGGGGCGATGATGAACTATGGCTACACCTTC.

V gene TRBV6-5 combines with J gene TRBJ2-7, with 7 positions matching TRBD2. The junction had 15 bases not matched to a gene; V was cut back by 8 bases and J by 5 bases. The CDR3 sequence is 15 residues long. The germline CDR1 and CDR2 sequences are MNHEY and SVGAGI. The CDR3 is CASATSRGVVDEQYF. For the CDR3, the DNA is TGTGCCAGCGCAACCTCCCGGGGGGTAGTCGACGAGCAGTACTTC.

The genes are TRBV7-9 and TRBJ2-6; 8 positions match TRBD1. J gave up 2 bases and V 5 bases, and 11 bases lay outside the gene matches. Germline V gene sequence: CDR1 SEHNR, CDR2 FQNEAQ (reference sequence). The CDR3 has 18 amino acids. In DNA, the CDR3 is TGTGCCAGCAGCGCCGGACAGGGCAGGGTGACTGGGGCCAACGTCCTGACTTTC. Translating gives CASSAGQGRVTGANVLTF.

The V gene is TRBV7-3, the J gene TRBJ2-7, with D maybe TRBD2 (6 bases). Germline CDR1 and CDR2: SGHTA and FQGTGA. The V end lost 2 bases, the J end lost 2 bases, and 25 bases lay between the germline ends. The CDR3 covers 19 residues. The CDR3: CASSLYPFMEGGTPYEQYF. In nucleotides, the CDR3 is TGTGCCAGCAGCTTATACCCCTTTATGGAGGGAGGTACCCCCTACGAGCAGTACTTC. Based on the CDR3 plus reference TRBV7-3 and TRBJ2-7, the full variable domain is GAGVSQTPSNKVTEKGKYVELRCDPISGHTALYWYRQSLGQGPEFLIYFQGTGAADDSGLPNDRFFAVRPEGSVSTLKIQRTERGDSAVYLCASSLYPFMEGGTPYEQYFGPGTRLTVT.